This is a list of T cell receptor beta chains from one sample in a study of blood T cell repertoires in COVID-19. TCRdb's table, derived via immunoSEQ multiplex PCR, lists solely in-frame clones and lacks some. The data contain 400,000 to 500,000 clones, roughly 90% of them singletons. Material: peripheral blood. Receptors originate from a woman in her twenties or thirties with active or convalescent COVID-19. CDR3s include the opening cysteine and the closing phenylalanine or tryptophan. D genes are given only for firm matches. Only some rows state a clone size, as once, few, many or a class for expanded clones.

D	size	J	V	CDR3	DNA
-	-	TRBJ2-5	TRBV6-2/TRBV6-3	CASSYSATPETQYF	TGTGCCAGCAGTTACTCAGCCACGCCGGAGACCCAGTACTTC
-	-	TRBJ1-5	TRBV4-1	CASSLPGSNQPQHF	TGCGCCAGCTCCCTACCCGGGAGCAATCAGCCCCAGCATTTT
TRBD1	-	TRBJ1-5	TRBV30	CAWSARTGGNNQPQHF	TGTGCCTGGAGTGCCAGGACAGGGGGAAACAATCAGCCCCAGCATTTT
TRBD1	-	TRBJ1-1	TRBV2	CASRLTGTANTEAFF	TGTGCCAGCAGACTCACCGGGACAGCGAACACTGAAGCTTTCTTT
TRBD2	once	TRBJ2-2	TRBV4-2	CASSQEWGGTSSGELFF	TGTGCCAGCAGCCAAGAATGGGGCGGGACTAGCTCCGGGGAGCTGTTTTTT
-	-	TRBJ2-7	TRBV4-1	CASSQDSLANYEQYF	TGCGCCAGCAGCCAAGATTCCCTAGCCAACTACGAGCAGTACTTC
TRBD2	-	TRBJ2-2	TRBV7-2	CASSLALLAGDPTGELFF	TGTGCCAGCAGCTTAGCGCTTCTAGCGGGAGACCCCACCGGGGAGCTGTTTTTT
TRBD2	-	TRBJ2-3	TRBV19	CASSITSGSMNTQYF	TGTGCCAGTAGTATAACTAGCGGGAGTATGAATACGCAGTATTTT
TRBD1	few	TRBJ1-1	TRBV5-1	CASRKGGEGTEAFF	TGCGCCAGCAGGAAAGGGGGCGAGGGTACTGAAGCTTTCTTT
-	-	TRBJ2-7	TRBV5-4	CASSSPGTPAYEQYF	TGTGCCAGCAGCTCGCCCGGGACACCAGCCTACGAGCAGTACTTC
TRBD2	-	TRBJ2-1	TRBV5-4	CASSSGTSGVEYNEQFF	TGTGCCAGCAGCAGCGGGACTAGCGGGGTAGAATACAATGAGCAGTTCTTC
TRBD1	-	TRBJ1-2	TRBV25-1	CASSEGRTGSSIGYGYTF	TGTGCCAGCAGTGAGGGTCGGACAGGGTCGAGTATTGGGTATGGCTACACCTTC
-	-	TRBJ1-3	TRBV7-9	CASSLVTGGISGNTIYF	TGTGCCAGCAGCTTAGTAACGGGCGGGATCTCTGGAAACACCATATATTTT
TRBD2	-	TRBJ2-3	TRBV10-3	CAYGAGGTDTQYF	TGTGCCTACGGGGCGGGGGGGACAGATACGCAGTATTTT
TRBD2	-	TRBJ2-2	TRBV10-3	CAISESGLAAGELFF	TGTGCCATCAGTGAGTCCGGACTAGCGGCCGGGGAGCTGTTTTTT
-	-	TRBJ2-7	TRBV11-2	CASSLDHRLVYEQYF	TGTGCCAGCAGCTTAGATCATCGACTAGTTTACGAGCAGTACTTC
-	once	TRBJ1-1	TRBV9	CASSDLGGTEAFF	TGTGCCAGCAGCGACCTGGGGGGGACTGAAGCTTTCTTT
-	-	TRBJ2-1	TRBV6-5	CASSYSEREANEQFF	TGTGCCAGCAGTTACTCGGAACGTGAGGCGAATGAGCAGTTCTTC
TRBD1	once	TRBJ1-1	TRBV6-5	CASSWGQGLNTEAFF	TGTGCCAGCAGTTGGGGACAGGGTTTGAACACTGAAGCTTTCTTT
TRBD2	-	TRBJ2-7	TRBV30	CAWEWGRGYEQYF	TGTGCCTGGGAGTGGGGGAGGGGATACGAGCAGTACTTC